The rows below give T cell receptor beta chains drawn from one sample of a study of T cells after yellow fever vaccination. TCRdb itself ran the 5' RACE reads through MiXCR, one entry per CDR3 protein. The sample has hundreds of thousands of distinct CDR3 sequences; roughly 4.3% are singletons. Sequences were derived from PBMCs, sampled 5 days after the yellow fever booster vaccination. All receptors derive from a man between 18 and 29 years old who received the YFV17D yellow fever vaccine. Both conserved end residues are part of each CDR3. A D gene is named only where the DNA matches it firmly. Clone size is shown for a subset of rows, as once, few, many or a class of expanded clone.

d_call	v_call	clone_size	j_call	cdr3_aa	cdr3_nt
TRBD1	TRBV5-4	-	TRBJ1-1	CASSGGQGGAEAFF	TGTGCCAGCAGCGGGGGACAGGGCGGCGCTGAAGCTTTCTTT
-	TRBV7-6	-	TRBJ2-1	CASSSDRSSYNEQFF	TGTGCCAGCAGCTCCGACAGGAGCTCCTACAATGAGCAGTTCTTC
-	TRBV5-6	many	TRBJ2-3	CASSSLTLASTDTQYF	TGTGCCAGCAGCTCGCTGACTTTGGCTAGCACAGATACGCAGTATTTT
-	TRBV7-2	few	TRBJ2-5	CASSLDFGETQYF	TGTGCCAGCAGCTTAGATTTTGGAGAGACCCAGTACTTC
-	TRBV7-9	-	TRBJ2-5	CASSLVRTLYQETQYF	TGTGCCAGCAGCTTAGTTAGGACACTCTACCAAGAGACCCAGTACTTC
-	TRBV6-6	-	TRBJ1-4	CASRHREGDEKLFF	TGTGCCAGCAGACACAGGGAAGGCGATGAAAAACTGTTTTTT
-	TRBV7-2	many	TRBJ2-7	CASSLGPTPLEQYF	TGTGCCAGCAGCCTCGGACCCACACCCCTCGAGCAGTACTTC
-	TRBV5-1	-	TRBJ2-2	CASSSQGGGTGELFF	TGCGCCAGCAGCTCCCAGGGGGGCGGCACCGGGGAGCTGTTTTTT
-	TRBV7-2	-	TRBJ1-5	CASSPGRWPDQPQHF	TGTGCCAGCAGCCCCGGACGGTGGCCTGATCAGCCCCAGCATTTT
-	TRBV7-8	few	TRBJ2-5	CASSPARGAQETQYF	TGTGCCAGCAGCCCAGCCCGGGGAGCCCAAGAGACCCAGTACTTC
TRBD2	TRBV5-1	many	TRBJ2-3	CASSPSTAGGGDTDTQYF	TGCGCCAGCAGCCCGTCGACAGCAGGCGGGGGTGACACAGATACGCAGTATTTT
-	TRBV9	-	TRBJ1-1	CASSAKEQGNTEAFF	TGTGCCAGCAGCGCCAAAGAACAGGGGAACACTGAAGCTTTCTTT
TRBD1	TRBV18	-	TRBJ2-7	CARKDRDRVHEQYF	TGTGCCAGAAAAGACCGGGACAGGGTACACGAGCAGTACTTC
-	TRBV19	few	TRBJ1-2	CASNSLTAGNYGYTF	TGTGCCAGTAATTCCCTAACGGCAGGGAACTATGGCTACACCTTC
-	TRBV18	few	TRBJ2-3	CASSLLSHGGTDTQYF	TGTGCCAGCTCTCTACTTTCCCACGGGGGCACAGATACGCAGTATTTT
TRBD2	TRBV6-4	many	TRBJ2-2	CASSERGGDTGELFF	TGTGCCAGCAGTGAGCGGGGGGGCGACACCGGGGAGCTGTTTTTT
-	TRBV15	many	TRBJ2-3	CATSRETSTDTQYF	TGTGCCACCAGCAGAGAAACTAGCACAGATACGCAGTATTTT
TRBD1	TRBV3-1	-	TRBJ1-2	CASSQGGTGVPLTYGYTF	TGTGCCAGCAGCCAAGGGGGGACAGGGGTTCCTCTAACCTATGGCTACACCTTC
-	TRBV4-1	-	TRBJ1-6	CASSQGPNSPGSPLHF	TGCGCCAGCAGCCAAGGTCCCAACAGTCCCGGTTCACCCCTCCACTTT
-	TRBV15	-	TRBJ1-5	CATSRDGQIDQPQHF	TGTGCCACCAGCAGAGATGGGCAGATCGATCAGCCCCAGCATTTT
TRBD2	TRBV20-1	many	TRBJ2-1	CSAASRGYYNEQFF	TGCAGTGCCGCTTCGCGGGGGTATTACAATGAGCAGTTCTTC
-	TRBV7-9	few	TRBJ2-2	CASSSRVAGELFF	TGTGCCAGCAGCTCCAGGGTTGCCGGGGAGCTGTTTTTT